This T cell receptor beta chain is from a study of shared clonotypes between healthy human individuals. CD45RO-negative, CCR7-selected cells formed the naive CD8 fraction, which excluded terminally differentiated effector memory CD45RA+ cells. The CDR3 runs 17 residues. Per germline, CDR1 PRHDT and CDR2 FYEKMQ (reference sequence). Trimming stripped 2 bases from V and 5 bases from J, with 18 bases between. Several immunoSEQ plates held equal portions of the genomic DNA taken from each subset. The table came from immunoSEQ multiplex PCR; TCRdb's copy has only in-frame clones and leaves some out. The profile covers approximately 2,200,000 clones, with about 93% appearing a single time and roughly 1.7% taken by the ten largest.

The source is a man in his late teens or twenties in good health. Some clones in this sample may be carry-over from other donors' samples. Material for sequencing was naive CD8+ T cells from PBMCs. This chain uses TRBV13 with TRBJ2-2; no reliable D call. CDR3 sequence: CASSLSPTRRRTGELFF. Written as DNA, the CDR3 is TGTGCCAGCAGCTTAAGCCCGACACGAAGGAGAACCGGGGAGCTGTTTTTT.